The rows below give T cell receptor beta chains drawn from one sample of a study of shared clonotypes between healthy human individuals. The repertoire was sequenced with immunoSEQ multiplex PCR; TCRdb's copy has only in-frame clones and lacks some. The sample yields some 2,400,000 clones, more than 90% seen once. The sample comprised naive CD4+ T cells sorted from blood. Source of these receptors: a man aged 18-30 years in good health. Both conserved end residues are part of each CDR3. D genes are given only for firm matches. Clone size is not always given. Where it is, it says once, few, many or a class for expanded clones.

NA | TRBD2 | TRBJ2-1 | TRBV7-2 | TGTGCCAGCAGCTTAGTCGCTAGCGGGAGAGTTAATGAGCAGTTCTTC | CASSLVASGRVNEQFF
NA | NA | TRBJ1-1 | TRBV18 | TGTGCCAGCTCACCTAGAGACGAACACGGCTCGGCTTTCTTT | CASSPRDEHGSAFF
NA | NA | TRBJ2-4 | TRBV18 | TGTGCCAGCTCACTACGGGACGGCCCTCAGTACTTC | CASSLRDGPQYF
NA | NA | TRBJ1-1 | TRBV10-1 | TGCGCCAGCAGTTGGGACACGAAGAACACTGAAGCTTTCTTT | CASSWDTKNTEAFF
NA | NA | TRBJ2-5 | TRBV11-2 | TGTGCCAGCAGCTATGTCCCTAGGCGGGTCGAAGAGACCCAGTACTTC | CASSYVPRRVEETQYF
NA | TRBD1 | TRBJ2-1 | TRBV2 | TGTGCCAGCAGTGAGGGTAGGGACAGAACCTACAATGAGCAGTTCTTC | CASSEGRDRTYNEQFF
NA | NA | TRBJ2-3 | TRBV5-1 | TGCGCCAGCAGAGTTTGGGCCGCAGATACGCAGTATTTT | CASRVWAADTQYF
NA | TRBD1 | TRBJ1-6 | TRBV2 | TGTGCCAGCGACCGGGACAGGGTGTCGGATTCACCCCTCCACTTT | CASDRDRVSDSPLHF
NA | NA | TRBJ1-5 | TRBV6-1 | TGTGCCAGCAGTGGAAATCAGCCCCAGCATTTT | CASSGNQPQHF
NA | NA | TRBJ1-1 | TRBV11-2 | TGTGCCAGCAGCATGGACAGGAACACTGAAGCTTTCTTT | CASSMDRNTEAFF
NA | NA | TRBJ1-1 | TRBV7-3 | TGTGCCAGCAGCTTAATTGAGAACACTGAAGCTTTCTTT | CASSLIENTEAFF
NA | NA | TRBJ1-5 | TRBV30 | TGTGCCTGGAGTTCCGCCTCTCCCAATCAGCCCCAGCATTTT | CAWSSASPNQPQHF
NA | NA | TRBJ1-4 | TRBV9 | TGTGCCAGCAGCGCAGGGGTGAAGGGTGAGGACGAAAAACTGTTTTTT | CASSAGVKGEDEKLFF
NA | NA | TRBJ2-2 | TRBV11-2 | TGTGCCAGCAGCTTAGGGACTGTTAACACCGGGGAGCTGTTTTTT | CASSLGTVNTGELFF
NA | TRBD2 | TRBJ2-7 | TRBV19 | TGTGCCAGTAGTTTCCTAGCGGGAAGATACGAGCAGTACTTC | CASSFLAGRYEQYF
NA | TRBD1 | TRBJ1-2 | TRBV30 | TGTGCCTGGAATGGTTACAGGACAGGGGGCGCGAGGGGCTATGGCTACACCTTC | CAWNGYRTGGARGYGYTF
NA | NA | TRBJ1-1 | TRBV5-5 | TGTGCCAGCAGCTTGGCGGTGGGGGTGAACACTGAAGCTTTCTTT | CASSLAVGVNTEAFF
NA | TRBD1 | TRBJ2-3 | TRBV2 | TGTGCCAGCAGTGGACAGGGGGACTCAGATACGCAGTATTTT | CASSGQGDSDTQYF
once | NA | TRBJ2-1 | TRBV6-5 | TGTGCCAGCAGGGGAAGCTCCTACAATGAGCAGTTCTTC | CASRGSSYNEQFF
NA | NA | TRBJ2-5 | TRBV9 | TGTGCCAGCAGCGTAGATGGGAGCGGCCAAGAGACCCAGTACTTC | CASSVDGSGQETQYF
NA | NA | TRBJ2-7 | TRBV7-9 | TGTGCCAGCAGCTCCCTCGCGGGGGAGCAGTACTTC | CASSSLAGEQYF
NA | NA | TRBJ1-5 | TRBV10-2 | TGCGCCACAGCCCGGGGAGTCAGCAATCAGCCCCAGCATTTT | CATARGVSNQPQHF
NA | NA | TRBJ2-5 | TRBV15 | TGTGCCACCAGCAGAGATCCGTCAGCAGAGACCCAGTACTTC | CATSRDPSAETQYF
once | NA | TRBJ1-1 | TRBV4-2 | TGTGCCAGCAGCCAAGAGGAAAGAGGGATCACTGAAGCTTTCTTT | CASSQEERGITEAFF
NA | NA | TRBJ1-5 | TRBV18 | TGTGCCAGCTCACGGGCAGACAATCAGCCCCAGCATTTT | CASSRADNQPQHF
once | NA | TRBJ1-2 | TRBV20-1 | TGCAGTGCTAGAACGGCTCTTGGCTACACCTTC | CSARTALGYTF
NA | TRBD1 | TRBJ1-1 | TRBV30 | TGTGCCTGGAGTCCCGGGACAGGGTCTGAAGCTTTCTTT | CAWSPGTGSEAFF
NA | NA | TRBJ1-1 | TRBV10-3 | TGTGCCACCCTGGCAGACCCGAACACTGAAGCTTTCTTT | CATLADPNTEAFF
NA | TRBD1 | TRBJ2-7 | TRBV7-2 | TGTGCCAGCAACCTACAGGGGACAGGCCCCTACGAGCAGTACTTC | CASNLQGTGPYEQYF
NA | NA | TRBJ2-3 | TRBV11-2 | TGTGCCAGCAGCCGCAGGTTGGGGACAACATCCGATACGCAGTATTTT | CASSRRLGTTSDTQYF
NA | NA | TRBJ1-2 | TRBV18 | TGTGCCAGCTCACCCGCCGTTGGACAAGACTACACCTTC | CASSPAVGQDYTF
NA | NA | TRBJ2-5 | TRBV10-1 | TGCGCCAGCAGCCGACACCTCGAAGGGACCCAGTACTTC | CASSRHLEGTQYF
NA | TRBD1 | TRBJ2-7 | TRBV5-6 | TGTGCCAGCAGCTGGGACAGAACCTACGAGCAGTACTTC | CASSWDRTYEQYF
NA | TRBD2 | TRBJ2-1 | TRBV27 | TGTGCCAGCAGTCCCCAGCGGGGTGAGCAGTTCTTC | CASSPQRGEQFF
NA | NA | TRBJ1-3 | TRBV5-1 | TGCGCCAGCAGCCCAGACCTTTTCTCTGGAAACACCATATATTTT | CASSPDLFSGNTIYF
NA | TRBD1 | TRBJ2-5 | TRBV19 | TGTGCCAGTAGCACGACAGGGCCTACCGGGACCCAGTACTTC | CASSTTGPTGTQYF
NA | NA | TRBJ2-7 | TRBV7-9 | TGTGCCAGCAGCCATGACGACATTCCCTACGAGCAGTACTTC | CASSHDDIPYEQYF
NA | NA | TRBJ2-7 | TRBV19 | TGTGCCAGTAGTATAGCCGACTCCTACGAGCAGTACTTC | CASSIADSYEQYF
NA | NA | TRBJ2-7 | TRBV18 | TGTGCCAGCTCACCAATTCGGACAGACTCCTACGAGCAGTACTTC | CASSPIRTDSYEQYF
NA | TRBD1 | TRBJ1-6 | TRBV28 | TGTGCCAGCAGCGGGACAGCGTATAATTCACCCCTCCACTTT | CASSGTAYNSPLHF
NA | NA | TRBJ1-1 | TRBV5-8 | TGTGCCAGCAGCGCACAGGGTAGGGTGAACACTGAAGCTTTCTTT | CASSAQGRVNTEAFF
NA | TRBD1 | TRBJ2-1 | TRBV28 | TGTGCCAGCAGGGACTTTTCGACAGGGGGCAGTTACAATGAGCAGTTCTTC | CASRDFSTGGSYNEQFF
once | TRBD1 | TRBJ1-3 | TRBV19 | TGTGCCACGACCCGGGACAGGGTGAACACCATATATTTT | CATTRDRVNTIYF
NA | TRBD2 | TRBJ2-5 | TRBV6-5 | TGTGCCAGCAGTTACCCGACTAGCGGGGGCGGTGAGACCCAGTACTTC | CASSYPTSGGGETQYF
once | NA | TRBJ1-1 | TRBV29-1 | TGCAGCGTCGTCGGGTTAGCAAACACTGAAGCTTTCTTT | CSVVGLANTEAFF
NA | NA | TRBJ2-6 | TRBV25-1 | TGTGCCAGCTCTGACCTCTCTGGGGCCAACGTCCTGACTTTC | CASSDLSGANVLTF
NA | NA | TRBJ2-3 | TRBV29-1 | TGCAGCGTTGAAGGGTTGACTAGCACAGATACGCAGTATTTT | CSVEGLTSTDTQYF
NA | NA | TRBJ2-1 | TRBV6-6 | TGTGCCAGCAGTTACGGTCTGGAGGGGATGAATGAGCAGTTCTTC | CASSYGLEGMNEQFF
NA | NA | TRBJ2-1 | TRBV7-2 | TGTGCCAGCAGCTTAAGGGCGAAGCAGGGTGTTTCCTACAATGAGCAGTTCTTC | CASSLRAKQGVSYNEQFF
once | NA | TRBJ2-7 | TRBV18 | TGTGCCAGCTCACCAGGGAGTACCTACGAGCAGTACTTC | CASSPGSTYEQYF
NA | NA | TRBJ2-7 | TRBV14 | TGTGCCAGCAGCCCCTTGACCGTCCCCTACGAGCAGTACTTC | CASSPLTVPYEQYF
NA | NA | TRBJ1-1 | TRBV6-6 | TGTGCCAGCAGTTATACGAGGGAACTCACTGAAGCTTTCTTT | CASSYTRELTEAFF
NA | NA | TRBJ1-3 | TRBV2 | TGTGCCAGCATCGGGACTGCTGGAAACACCATATATTTT | CASIGTAGNTIYF
NA | NA | TRBJ2-7 | TRBV7-2 | TGTGCCAGCAGCTTTGAGACAGGCCGTCACGAGCAGTACTTC | CASSFETGRHEQYF
NA | NA | TRBJ1-6 | TRBV1 | TGCACCAGCAGCCAATCCCCCGGGGGGGCCCCCTATAATTCACCCCTCCACTTT | CTSSQSPGGAPYNSPLHF
NA | TRBD1 | TRBJ2-4 | TRBV10-1 | TGCGCCAGCAGTGAACGGACAGGGAGAGCCAAAAACATTCAGTACTTC | CASSERTGRAKNIQYF
few | NA | TRBJ2-2 | TRBV28 | TGTGCCAGCCTGGGGCAGGTGAACACCGGGGAGCTGTTTTTT | CASLGQVNTGELFF
NA | TRBD1 | TRBJ1-4 | TRBV28 | TGTGCCAGCTCAATGGGACAGGGACTTGAAAAACTGTTTTTT | CASSMGQGLEKLFF
NA | NA | TRBJ1-4 | TRBV19 | TGTGCCAGTAGTACCGGGACCTCGCTAAATGAAAAACTGTTTTTT | CASSTGTSLNEKLFF